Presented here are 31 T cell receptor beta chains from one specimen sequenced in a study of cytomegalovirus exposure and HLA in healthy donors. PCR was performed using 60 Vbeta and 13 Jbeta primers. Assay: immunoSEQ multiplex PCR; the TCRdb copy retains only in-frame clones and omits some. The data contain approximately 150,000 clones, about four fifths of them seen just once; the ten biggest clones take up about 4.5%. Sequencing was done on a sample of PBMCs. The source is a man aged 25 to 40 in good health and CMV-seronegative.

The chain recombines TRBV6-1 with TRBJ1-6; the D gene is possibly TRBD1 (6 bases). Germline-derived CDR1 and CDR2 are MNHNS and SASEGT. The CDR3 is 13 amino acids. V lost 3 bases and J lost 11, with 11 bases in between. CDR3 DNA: TGTGCCAGCAGTGAGGGGGGGGCAGCACCCCTCCACTTT. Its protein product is CASSEGGAAPLHF.

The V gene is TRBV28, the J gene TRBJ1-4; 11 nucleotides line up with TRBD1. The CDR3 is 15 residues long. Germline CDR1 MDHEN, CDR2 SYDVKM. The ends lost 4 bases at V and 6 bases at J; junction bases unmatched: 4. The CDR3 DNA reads TGTGCCAGCAGTTCGTGGGACAGGGGGGATGAAAAACTGTTTTTT. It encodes CASSSWDRGDEKLFF.

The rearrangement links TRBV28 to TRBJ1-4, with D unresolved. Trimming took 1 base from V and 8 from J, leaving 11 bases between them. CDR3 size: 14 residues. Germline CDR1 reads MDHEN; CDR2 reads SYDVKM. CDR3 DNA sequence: TGTGCCAGCAGTTTATCCGGGGTAGGGGAAAAACTGTTTTTT. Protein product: CASSLSGVGEKLFF.

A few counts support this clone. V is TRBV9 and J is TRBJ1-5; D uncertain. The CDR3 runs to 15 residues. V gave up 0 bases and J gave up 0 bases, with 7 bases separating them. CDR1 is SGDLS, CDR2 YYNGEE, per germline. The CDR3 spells CASSVGHHSNQPQHF. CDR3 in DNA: TGTGCCAGCAGCGTAGGACACCATAGCAATCAGCCCCAGCATTTT.

The CDR3 DNA follows: TGCAGCGTCAGGGAGGGGAATGAGCAGTTCTTC. This gives the protein CSVREGNEQFF. The chain has TRBV29-1 and TRBJ2-1; 7 nucleotides agree with TRBD2. Trimming removed 6 bases from V and 7 bases from J; junction bases left unmatched: 3. This CDR3 spans 11 amino acids. Germline V lookup: CDR1 SQVTM, CDR2 ANQGSEA.

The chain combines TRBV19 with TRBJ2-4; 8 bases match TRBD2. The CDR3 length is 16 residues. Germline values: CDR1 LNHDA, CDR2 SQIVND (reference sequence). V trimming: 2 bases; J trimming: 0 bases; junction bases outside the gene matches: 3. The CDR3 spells CASSISGGVAKNIQYF. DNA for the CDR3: TGTGCCAGTAGTATATCGGGGGGGGTAGCCAAAAACATTCAGTACTTC.

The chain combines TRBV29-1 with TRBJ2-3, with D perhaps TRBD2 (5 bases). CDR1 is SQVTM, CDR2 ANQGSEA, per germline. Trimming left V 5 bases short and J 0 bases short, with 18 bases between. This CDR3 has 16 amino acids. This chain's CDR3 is CSVRARITGSTDTQYF. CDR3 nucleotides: TGCAGCGTTCGTGCCCGGATAACGGGAAGCACAGATACGCAGTATTTT.

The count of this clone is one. CDR3 sequence (DNA): TGTGCCAGCAGCTTCTCAGGGTTGAACACTGAAGCTTTCTTT. This gives the protein CASSFSGLNTEAFF. J is TRBJ1-1 and V is TRBV11-2; D perhaps matches TRBD1 (5 bases). V was trimmed by 3 bases and J by 0 bases, leaving 8 bases between them. This CDR3 is built from 14 residues. Germline CDR1 and CDR2: SGHAT and FQNNGV. The entire variable domain, with the rest obtained from reference TRBV11-2 and TRBJ1-1, is as follows: EAGVAQSPRYKIIEKRQSVAFWCNPISGHATLYWYQQILGQGPKLLIQFQNNGVVDDSQLPKDRFSAERLKGVDSTLKIQPAKLEDSAVYLCASSFSGLNTEAFFGQGTRLTVV.

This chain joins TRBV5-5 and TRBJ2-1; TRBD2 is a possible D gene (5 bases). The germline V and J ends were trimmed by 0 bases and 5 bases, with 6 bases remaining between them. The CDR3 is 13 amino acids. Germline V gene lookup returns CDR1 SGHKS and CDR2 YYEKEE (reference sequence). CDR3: CASSLGEHNEQFF. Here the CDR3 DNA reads TGTGCCAGCAGCTTGGGGGAGCACAATGAGCAGTTCTTC.

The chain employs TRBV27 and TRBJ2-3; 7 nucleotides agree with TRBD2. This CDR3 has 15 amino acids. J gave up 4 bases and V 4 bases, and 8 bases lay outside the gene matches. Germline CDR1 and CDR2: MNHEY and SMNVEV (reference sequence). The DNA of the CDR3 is TGTGCCAGCAGTTCTGGACTAGTTGGCTCAGATACGCAGTATTTT. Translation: CASSSGLVGSDTQYF.

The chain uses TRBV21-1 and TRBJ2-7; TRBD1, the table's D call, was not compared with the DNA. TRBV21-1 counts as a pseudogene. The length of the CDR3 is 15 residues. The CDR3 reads CASSKGGTGSYEQYF. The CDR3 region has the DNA TGTGCCAGCAGCAAAGGCGGGACAGGATCCTACGAGCAGTACTTC.

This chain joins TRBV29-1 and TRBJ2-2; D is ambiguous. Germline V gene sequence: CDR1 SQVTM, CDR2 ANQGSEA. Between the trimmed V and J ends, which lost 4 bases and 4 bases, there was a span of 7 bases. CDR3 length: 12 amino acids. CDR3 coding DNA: TGCAGCGTTGTCGGTGGCACCGGGGAGCTGTTTTTT. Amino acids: CSVVGGTGELFF.

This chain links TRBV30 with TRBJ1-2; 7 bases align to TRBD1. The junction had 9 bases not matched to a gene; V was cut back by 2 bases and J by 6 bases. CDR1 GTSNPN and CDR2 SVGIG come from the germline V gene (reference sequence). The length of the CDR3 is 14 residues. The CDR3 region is CAWSISTGRNGYTF. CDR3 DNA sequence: TGTGCCTGGAGTATATCGACAGGGAGAAATGGCTACACCTTC.

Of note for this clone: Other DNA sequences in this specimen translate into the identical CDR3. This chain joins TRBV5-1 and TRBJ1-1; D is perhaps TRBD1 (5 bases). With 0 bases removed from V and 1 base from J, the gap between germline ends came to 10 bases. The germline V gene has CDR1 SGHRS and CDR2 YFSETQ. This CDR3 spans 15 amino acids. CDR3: CASSLVGGGNTEAFF. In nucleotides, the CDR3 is TGCGCCAGCAGCTTGGTCGGGGGAGGGAACACTGAAGCTTTCTTT.

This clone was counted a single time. This CDR3 is CATRVSYEQYF. The CDR3 DNA sequence: TGTGCCACCCGGGTTTCCTACGAGCAGTACTTC. The chain carries TRBV2 and TRBJ2-7; D gene unclear. The V gene lost 10 bases and the J gene lost 1 base, with 8 bases spanning the gap. Germline CDR1 and CDR2: SNHLY and FYNNEI. This CDR3 spans 11 amino acids.

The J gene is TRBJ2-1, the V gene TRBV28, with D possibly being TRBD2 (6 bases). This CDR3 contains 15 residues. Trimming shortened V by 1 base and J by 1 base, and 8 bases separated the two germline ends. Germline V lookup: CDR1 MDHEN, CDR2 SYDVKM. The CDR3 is CASSLFGGSYNEQFF. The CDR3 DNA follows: TGTGCCAGCAGTTTATTCGGGGGATCCTACAATGAGCAGTTCTTC.

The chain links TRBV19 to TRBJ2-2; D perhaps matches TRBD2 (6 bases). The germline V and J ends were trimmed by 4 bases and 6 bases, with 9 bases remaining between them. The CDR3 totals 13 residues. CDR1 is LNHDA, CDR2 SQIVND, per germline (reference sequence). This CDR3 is CASSSWGAGELFF. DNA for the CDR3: TGTGCCAGTAGTAGTTGGGGGGCCGGGGAGCTGTTTTTT.

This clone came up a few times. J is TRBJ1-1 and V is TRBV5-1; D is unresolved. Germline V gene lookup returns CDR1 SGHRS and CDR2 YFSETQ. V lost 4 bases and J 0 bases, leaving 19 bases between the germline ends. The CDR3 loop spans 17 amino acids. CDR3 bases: TGCGCCAGCAGCAGGAGGTTGGGTGGGCATGTGAACACTGAAGCTTTCTTT. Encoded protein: CASSRRLGGHVNTEAFF.

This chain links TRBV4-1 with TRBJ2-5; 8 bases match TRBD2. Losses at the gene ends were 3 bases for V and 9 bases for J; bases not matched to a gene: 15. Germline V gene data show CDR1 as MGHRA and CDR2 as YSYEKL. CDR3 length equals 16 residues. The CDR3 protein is CASSHPGLGTERPQYF. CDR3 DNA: TGCGCCAGCAGCCATCCGGGACTAGGGACGGAGAGGCCCCAGTACTTC.

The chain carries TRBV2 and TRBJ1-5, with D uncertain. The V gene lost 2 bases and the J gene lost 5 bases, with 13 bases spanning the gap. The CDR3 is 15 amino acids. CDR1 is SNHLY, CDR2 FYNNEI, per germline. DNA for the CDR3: TGTGCCAGCAGTGAACGGTTGCCACCTTATCAGCCCCAGCATTTT. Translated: CASSERLPPYQPQHF.

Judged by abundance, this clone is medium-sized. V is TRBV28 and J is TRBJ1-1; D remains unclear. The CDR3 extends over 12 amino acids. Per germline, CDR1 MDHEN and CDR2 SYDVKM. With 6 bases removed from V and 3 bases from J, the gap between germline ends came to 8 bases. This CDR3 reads CASSLGDTEAFF. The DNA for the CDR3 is TGTGCCAGCAGCCTCGGAGACACTGAAGCTTTCTTT.

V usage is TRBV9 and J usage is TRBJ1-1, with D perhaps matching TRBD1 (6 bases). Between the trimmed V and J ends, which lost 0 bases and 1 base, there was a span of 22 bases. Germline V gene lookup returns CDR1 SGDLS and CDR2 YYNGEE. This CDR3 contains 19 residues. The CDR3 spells CASSVGLLGAGRTNTEAFF. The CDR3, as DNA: TGTGCCAGCAGCGTAGGTCTCTTGGGGGCAGGCCGCACGAACACTGAAGCTTTCTTT.

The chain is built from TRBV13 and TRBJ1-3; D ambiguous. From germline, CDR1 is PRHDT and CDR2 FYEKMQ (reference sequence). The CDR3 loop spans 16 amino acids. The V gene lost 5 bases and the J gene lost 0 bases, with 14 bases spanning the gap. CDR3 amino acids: CASSLLEGPSGNTIYF. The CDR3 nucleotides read TGTGCCAGCAGCCTCCTCGAGGGCCCCTCTGGAAACACCATATATTTT.

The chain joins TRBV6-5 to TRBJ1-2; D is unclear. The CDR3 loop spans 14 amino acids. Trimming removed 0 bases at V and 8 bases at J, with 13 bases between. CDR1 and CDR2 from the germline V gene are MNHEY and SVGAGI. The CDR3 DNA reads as TGTGCCAGCAGTTACTCGAGCCAGGCGGGCGGCTACACCTTC. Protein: CASSYSSQAGGYTF.

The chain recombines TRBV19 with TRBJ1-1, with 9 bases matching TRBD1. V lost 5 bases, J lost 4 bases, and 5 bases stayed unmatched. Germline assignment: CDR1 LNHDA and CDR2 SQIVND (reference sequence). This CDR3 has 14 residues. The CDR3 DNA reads TGTGCCAGTAGTGGCCGGGACAGGGCCACTGAAGCTTTCTTT. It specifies CASSGRDRATEAFF.

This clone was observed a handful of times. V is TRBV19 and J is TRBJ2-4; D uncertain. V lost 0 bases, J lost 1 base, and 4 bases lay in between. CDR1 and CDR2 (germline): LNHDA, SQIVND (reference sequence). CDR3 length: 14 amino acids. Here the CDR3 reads CASSIESAKNIQYF. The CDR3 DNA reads TGTGCCAGTAGTATAGAGAGTGCCAAAAACATTCAGTACTTC.

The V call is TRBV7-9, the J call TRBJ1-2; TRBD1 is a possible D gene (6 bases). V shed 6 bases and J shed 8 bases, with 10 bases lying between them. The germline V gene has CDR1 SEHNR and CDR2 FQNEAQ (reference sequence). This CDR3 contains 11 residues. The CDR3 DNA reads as TGTGCCAGCAGTACAGGGTACGGCTACACCTTC. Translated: CASSTGYGYTF.

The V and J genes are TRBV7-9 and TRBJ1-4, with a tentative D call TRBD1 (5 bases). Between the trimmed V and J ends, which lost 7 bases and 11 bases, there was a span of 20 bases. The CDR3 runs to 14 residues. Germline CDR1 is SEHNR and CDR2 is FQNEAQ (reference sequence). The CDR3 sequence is CASTLGITGSKLFF. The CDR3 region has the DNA TGTGCCAGCACCCTAGGGATAACAGGTTCGAAACTGTTTTTT. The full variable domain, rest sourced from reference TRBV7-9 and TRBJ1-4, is DTGVSQNPRHKITKRGQNVTFRCDPISEHNRLYWYRQTLGQGPEFLTYFQNEAQLEKSRLLSDRFSAERPKGSFSTLEIQRTEQGDSAMYLCASTLGITGSKLFFGSGTQLSVL.

In DNA form, the CDR3 reads TGCGCCAGCAGCCGTGCCGGGACAGGGACCTCCGCAGCGTATCCTGAAGCTTTCTTT. Protein sequence: CASSRAGTGTSAAYPEAFF. The chain links TRBV5-1 to TRBJ1-1; 9 positions agree with TRBD1. The V segment lost 4 bases and the J segment 6 bases; nucleotides outside the gene matches: 22. This CDR3 comprises 19 residues. In germline, CDR1 is SGHRS, CDR2 YFSETQ.

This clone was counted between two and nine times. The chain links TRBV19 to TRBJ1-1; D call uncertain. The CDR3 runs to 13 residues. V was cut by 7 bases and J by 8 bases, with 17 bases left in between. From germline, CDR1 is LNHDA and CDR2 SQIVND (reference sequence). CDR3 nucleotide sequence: TGTGCCAGTATATCGGGTCAACGGGGAGAAGCTTTCTTT. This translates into CASISGQRGEAFF.

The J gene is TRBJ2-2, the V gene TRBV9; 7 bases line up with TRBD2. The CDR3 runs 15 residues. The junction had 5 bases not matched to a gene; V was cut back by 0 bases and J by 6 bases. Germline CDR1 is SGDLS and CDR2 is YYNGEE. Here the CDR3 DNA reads TGTGCCAGCAGCGTAGAGGGTGGGAGGGCCGGGGAGCTGTTTTTT. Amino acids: CASSVEGGRAGELFF. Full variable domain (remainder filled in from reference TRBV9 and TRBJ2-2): DSGVTQTPKHLITATGQRVTLRCSPRSGDLSVYWYQQSLDQGLQFLIQYYNGEERAKGNILERFSAQQFPDLHSELNLSSLELGDSALYFCASSVEGGRAGELFFGEGSRLTVL.